The 16 T cell receptor beta chains reported below all come from one sample, sequenced in a study of neurological immune-mediated disorders. TCRdb analysed the 5' RACE reads with MiXCR anew, one entry per CDR3 protein. The profile shows about 40,000 distinct CDR3 sequences, about 2.3% of them singletons. The sequencing input was PBMCs. These receptors were obtained from a man aged 45-60 years with multiple sclerosis.

This clonotype was seen many times. The genes are TRBV18 and TRBJ2-3; D possibly corresponds to TRBD1 (5 bases). V gave up 0 bases and J gave up 4 bases, with 14 bases separating them. Germline V gives CDR1 KGHSH, CDR2 LQKENI. This CDR3 comprises 16 residues. The CDR3 sequence: CASSPPGRVAADTQYF. DNA for the CDR3: TGTGCCAGCTCACCACCGGGCAGGGTTGCGGCAGATACGCAGTATTTT.

This clonotype has a count of ten or more. The chain employs TRBV7-2 and TRBJ2-7; tentatively, D is TRBD1 (5 bases). Per the germline V gene, CDR1 is SGHTA and CDR2 is FQGNSA. The CDR3 is 14 amino acids. V was pared by 8 bases and J by 4 bases, with 18 bases between. The CDR3 loop reads CASGRQTGDYEQYF. The DNA of the CDR3 is TGTGCCAGCGGACGACAGACGGGCGATTACGAGCAGTACTTC. The full variable domain, completed using reference TRBV7-2 and TRBJ2-7, is GAGVSQSPSNKVTEKGKDVELRCDPISGHTALYWYRQSLGQGLEFLIYFQGNSAPDKSGLPSDRFSAERTGGSVSTLTIQRTQQEDSAVYLCASGRQTGDYEQYFGPGTRLTVT.

This clonotype was seen repeatedly, ten times or more. This chain joins TRBV12-3 or TRBV12-4 and TRBJ2-7; D is tentatively TRBD1 or TRBD2 (5 bases each). The V end lost 3 bases, the J end lost 5 bases, and 8 bases lay between the germline ends. The CDR3 is made up of 12 amino acids. The DNA of the CDR3 is TGTGCCAGCAGTTTGGGGGATAACGAGCAGTACTTC. Protein sequence: CASSLGDNEQYF.

This clonotype was seen more than once but under ten times. A read error is possible here, since a much larger clone lies one base away. The genes are TRBV5-6 and TRBJ1-5; D might be TRBD1 (5 bases). The CDR3 sequence is 16 residues long. Germline V gene data show CDR1 as SGHDT and CDR2 as YYEEEE. CDR3 region: CASSPSGTPGTQPQNF. Written as DNA, the CDR3 is TGTGCCAGCAGCCCCTCCGGGACCCCGGGTACTCAGCCCCAGAATTTT.

This clonotype came up many times. The rearrangement links TRBV5-1 to TRBJ2-3; TRBD1 is a possible D gene (5 bases). CDR1 and CDR2 from the germline V gene are SGHRS and YFSETQ. V lost 3 bases, J lost 4 bases, and 18 bases lay in between. This CDR3 has 16 residues. CDR3 residues: CASSSQGKLRADTQYF. The DNA for the CDR3 is TGCGCCAGCAGCTCGCAGGGTAAGCTTCGGGCAGATACGCAGTATTTT.

The chain has TRBV10-2 and TRBJ2-3, with unresolved D. There are 13 residues in the CDR3. CDR1 and CDR2 (germline): WSHSY, SAAADI. V was cut by 4 bases and J by 6 bases, with 11 bases left in between. CDR3 DNA: TGCGCCAGCAGTGCGGACGGGCCTGATACGCAGTATTTT. Its translation is CASSADGPDTQYF.

This clonotype came up many times. CDR3 in DNA: TGTGCCAGCAGTCCCCAGGTAATGGAGCAGTACTTC. Translating it yields CASSPQVMEQYF. The chain recombines TRBV12-3 or TRBV12-4 with TRBJ2-7, with D hard to call. The length of the CDR3 is 12 residues. V gave up 5 bases and J gave up 7 bases, with 12 bases separating them.

This clonotype has at least ten counts. The rearrangement joins TRBV12-5 to TRBJ2-7, with D possibly matching TRBD2 (5 bases). Germline loops: CDR1 LGHNT, CDR2 FRNRAP. The CDR3 runs 18 residues. The V end lost 0 bases, the J end lost 3 bases, and 21 bases lay between the germline ends. Here the CDR3 DNA reads TGTGCTAGTGGTTTGGTCGCTCTCTTGTCGGGGTACAACTACGAGCAGTACTTC. This sequence encodes CASGLVALLSGYNYEQYF.

The table lists this clonotype with many counts. This chain uses TRBV6-5 with TRBJ1-4; D not resolved. This CDR3 has 16 residues. The germline CDR1 and CDR2 sequences are MNHEY and SVGAGI. V dropped 0 bases and J dropped 3 bases, with 11 bases sitting between them. CDR3 protein: CASSYSSARPNEKLFF. In DNA form, the CDR3 reads TGTGCCAGCAGTTACTCGAGCGCCAGGCCTAATGAAAAACTGTTTTTT.

At least ten counts were recorded for this clonotype. This rearrangement joins TRBV20-1 to TRBJ2-6, with a weak D call TRBD2 (6 bases). The CDR3 runs to 15 residues. Germline CDR1 is DFQATT and CDR2 is SNEGSKA (reference sequence). V shed 5 bases and J shed 0 bases, with 11 bases lying between them. CDR3 loop: CSAHRRVSGANVLTF. CDR3 DNA: TGCAGTGCTCATCGGAGGGTCTCTGGGGCCAACGTCCTGACTTTC.

This clonotype was detected many times. The chain is built from TRBV20-1 and TRBJ1-1, with D hard to call. V was clipped by 6 bases and J by 8 bases, with 16 bases between them. The CDR3 totals 12 residues. Looked up from germline, CDR1 is DFQATT and CDR2 is SNEGSKA (reference sequence). In nucleotides, the CDR3 is TGCAGTGCGCGGGAAGGGCGAACGGAAGCTTTCTTT. Translated: CSAREGRTEAFF.

This clonotype was detected ten times or more. The chain employs TRBV4-3 and TRBJ2-1; the match to TRBD2 covers 12 bases. Germline V lookup: CDR1 LGHNA, CDR2 YSLEER. After removal of 0 bases from V and 10 bases from J, the junction contained 4 bases not matched to a gene. There are 15 residues in the CDR3. The DNA of the CDR3 is TGCGCCAGCAGCCAAGAACTAGCGGGGGGAAGAGAGCAGTTCTTC. As protein: CASSQELAGGREQFF.

This clonotype was counted many times. The rearrangement joins TRBV6-4 to TRBJ2-1; the match to TRBD1 covers 8 bases. Germline CDR1 reads MRHNA; CDR2 reads SNTAGT. The CDR3 loop spans 14 amino acids. The trim removed 6 bases at V and 2 bases at J, leaving 3 bases unmatched. CDR3 in amino acids: CASSGQGAYNEQFF. For the CDR3, the DNA is TGTGCCAGCAGCGGACAGGGCGCCTACAATGAGCAGTTCTTC.

Concerning this clonotype: One junction end does not reproduce the germline sequence, and a read error may be involved. This chain uses TRBV5-1 with TRBJ1-5, with D possibly being TRBD1 (5 bases). CDR3 length: 15 residues. CDR1 and CDR2 from the germline V gene are SGHRS and YFSETQ. DNA of the CDR3: TGCGCCAGCAGTCCGGGACCTTATAGCAATCAGCCCCAGAATTTT. Translating gives CASSPGPYSNQPQNF.

This clonotype was observed at least ten times. This sequence joins TRBV12-3 or TRBV12-4 and TRBJ1-2; D unclear. CDR3 length: 14 residues. Trimming stripped 3 bases from V and 4 bases from J, with 12 bases between. Written as DNA, the CDR3 is TGTGCCAGCAGTTTTTCTGAACAGATCTATGGCTACACCTTC. This gives the protein CASSFSEQIYGYTF.

This clonotype showed up many times. The junction departs from germline at one end; a sequencing error may be responsible. The rearrangement joins TRBV3-1 to TRBJ1-6, with no clear D. The CDR3 extends over 16 amino acids. Looked up from germline, CDR1 is LGHDT and CDR2 is YNNKEL (reference sequence). Here the CDR3 DNA reads TGTGCCAGCAGCCCGAGGACTCTGGTATATAATTCACCCCTCAACTTT. This codes for CASSPRTLVYNSPLNF.